What follows are 20 T cell receptor beta chains derived from one specimen sequenced in a study of T cells after yellow fever vaccination. MiXCR, run by TCRdb on the 5' RACE reads, gives a single entry per CDR3 protein. Of 200,000 to 300,000 distinct CDR3 sequences detected, 6.9% appear once; the ten largest clones hold roughly 0.9%. Sequencing was performed on CD4+ T cells sorted from PBMCs, taken 15 days after the yellow fever booster vaccination. These receptors were obtained from a man between 25 and 39 years old who received the YFV17D yellow fever vaccine.

Many counts were recorded for this clonotype. The gene calls are TRBV7-2 and TRBJ2-1; 10 nucleotides match TRBD2. The V gene end was trimmed by 5 bases and the J gene end by 7 bases; junction bases not matched to a gene: 14. Germline V gene data show CDR1 as SGHTA and CDR2 as FQGNSA. The CDR3 is 17 amino acids. The CDR3 is CASSPPQGAGGPNEQFF. For the CDR3, the DNA is TGTGCCAGCAGCCCCCCTCAGGGAGCGGGAGGGCCGAATGAGCAGTTCTTC.

In this sample, this clonotype turned up a few times. CDR3 DNA: TGTGCCAGTAGTGGAATACAGGGTATTGCCAAAAACATTCAGTACTTC. Its translation is CASSGIQGIAKNIQYF. The V gene is TRBV19, the J gene TRBJ2-4; weak D call: TRBD1 (6 bases). In germline, CDR1 is LNHDA, CDR2 SQIVND (reference sequence). The CDR3 contains 16 residues. With 5 bases removed from V and 1 base from J, the gap between germline ends came to 15 bases.

Many counts were recorded for this clonotype. The V and J genes are TRBV28 and TRBJ2-5; D ambiguous. V was pared by 7 bases and J by 1 base, with 13 bases between. The CDR3 loop spans 14 amino acids. Germline assignment: CDR1 MDHEN and CDR2 SYDVKM. As DNA, the CDR3 is TGTGCCAGCAACCCACCCCAGAGCCAAGAGACCCAGTACTTC. This gives the protein CASNPPQSQETQYF. The variable domain in full, completed from reference TRBV28 and TRBJ2-5, reads DVKVTQSSRYLVKRTGEKVFLECVQDMDHENMFWYRQDPGLGLRLIYFSYDVKMKEKGDIPEGYSVSREKKERFSLILESASTNQTSMYLCASNPPQSQETQYFGPGTRLLVL.

V and J are TRBV12-3 or TRBV12-4 and TRBJ1-1; the D is unclear. Trimming removed 7 bases from V and 10 bases from J, with 22 bases in between. This CDR3 region has 14 residues. CDR3 in DNA: TGTGCCAGCATCTTAGCCGGTGGGTCAAGCGGAGCTTTCTTT. The encoded protein is CASILAGGSSGAFF.

This clonotype appeared many times. V and J are TRBV12-3 or TRBV12-4 and TRBJ2-1; D is ambiguous. The V gene lost 8 bases and the J gene lost 1 base, with 9 bases spanning the gap. The CDR3 loop spans 13 amino acids. The CDR3 DNA sequence: TGTGCCAGCGTTGGCGGTTCCTACAATGAGCAGTTCTTC. Encoded protein: CASVGGSYNEQFF.

This clonotype was seen many times. This chain connects TRBV5-1 to TRBJ2-3, with D possibly TRBD1 on 5 matching bases. Trimming took off 3 bases at V and 6 bases at J, with 5 bases between the two ends. CDR1 is SGHRS and CDR2 is YFSETQ in the germline V gene. CDR3 length equals 11 residues. DNA for the CDR3: TGCGCCAGCAGCTACAGGGATACGCAGTATTTT. Its translation is CASSYRDTQYF.

This chain uses TRBV7-2 with TRBJ1-1; D call uncertain. V gave up 4 bases and J gave up 5 bases, with 11 bases separating them. The CDR3 has 13 amino acids. CDR1 and CDR2 (germline): SGHTA, FQGNSA. CDR3 nucleotide sequence: TGTGCCAGCAGCTCCCGGTGGGGAACTGAAGCTTTCTTT. This codes for CASSSRWGTEAFF.

The chain recombines TRBV11-2 with TRBJ2-1; D remains ambiguous. The V end was cut by 4 bases, the J end by 10 bases, with 26 bases between. Germline-derived CDR1 and CDR2 are SGHAT and FQNNGV. The CDR3 sequence is 17 residues long. Here the CDR3 DNA reads TGTGCCAGCAGCTCTATGCCCGCCCGGCTAAGCAGACAAGAGCAGTTCTTC. As protein: CASSSMPARLSRQEQFF.

This clonotype appeared many times. The V gene is TRBV7-8, the J gene TRBJ2-5; 9 positions agree with TRBD2. The germline CDR1 and CDR2 sequences are SGHVS and FQNEAQ. The CDR3 is made up of 16 amino acids. The trim removed 1 base at V and 5 bases at J, leaving 8 bases unmatched. The DNA for the CDR3 is TGTGCCAGCAGCTTAGTCCTAGCGGGATTATGGGAGACCCAGTACTTC. This sequence encodes CASSLVLAGLWETQYF.

This clonotype was observed at least ten times. This sequence joins TRBV4-3 and TRBJ2-1, with 12 bases fitting TRBD2. CDR1 and CDR2 from the germline V gene are LGHNA and YSLEER. Losses at the gene ends were 0 bases for V and 10 bases for J; bases not matched to a gene: 4. There are 15 residues in the CDR3. The CDR3 region has the DNA TGCGCCAGCAGCCAAGAGTCCGGACTAGCGGGAGAGCAGTTCTTC. Protein: CASSQESGLAGEQFF.

CDR3: CSARVASGSGDFGEQYF. The CDR3 DNA is TGCAGTGCTAGAGTCGCTAGCGGGAGCGGGGACTTCGGCGAGCAGTACTTC. The rearrangement links TRBV20-1 to TRBJ2-7; TRBD2 agrees at 10 bases. This CDR3 spans 17 amino acids. Losses at the gene ends were 1 base for V and 6 bases for J; bases not matched to a gene: 15. Germline values: CDR1 DFQATT, CDR2 SNEGSKA (reference sequence).

This clonotype was counted only a few times. CDR3 sequence reads: CASSPLVDHEQYF. In DNA, the CDR3 is TGTGCCAGCAGCCCGTTGGTGGACCACGAGCAGTACTTC. The rearrangement uses TRBV5-4 and TRBJ2-7; D is uncertain. Trimming pared 4 bases from V and 5 bases from J, leaving 13 bases between. Germline lookup yields CDR1 SGHNT and CDR2 YYREEE (reference sequence). There are 13 residues in the CDR3.

This clonotype was seen more than once but under ten times. The rearrangement joins TRBV5-1 to TRBJ2-1, with D perhaps assigned TRBD1 or TRBD2 (5 bases each). This CDR3 spans 15 amino acids. The V gene's germline CDR1 is SGHRS and CDR2 YFSETQ. The V and J ends lost 4 bases and 6 bases respectively, with 17 bases between them. CDR3 protein: CASSIRVSEGNEQFF. DNA for the CDR3: TGCGCCAGCAGCATCAGGGTTTCTGAGGGCAATGAGCAGTTCTTC.

This clonotype was picked up many times. The chain is built from TRBV7-8 and TRBJ2-3; 7 positions agree with TRBD2. The CDR3 contains 16 residues. Germline CDR1 SGHVS, CDR2 FQNEAQ. The V gene end was trimmed by 2 bases and the J gene end by 1 base; junction bases not matched to a gene: 6. The CDR3 DNA reads TGTGCCAGCAGCTTACTTGCTAGCGGCCGCACAGATACGCAGTATTTT. It specifies CASSLLASGRTDTQYF.

This clonotype was found a few times. The J gene is TRBJ2-5, the V gene TRBV4-3; D remains unclear. Trimming stripped 5 bases from V and 4 bases from J, with 11 bases between. Germline CDR1 is LGHNA and CDR2 is YSLEER. CDR3 length: 13 residues. In nucleotides, the CDR3 is TGCGCCAGCAGCTCGAGACTCGGAGAGACCCAGTACTTC. It specifies CASSSRLGETQYF.

Many counts were recorded for this clonotype. The chain couples TRBV28 to TRBJ2-7; D is possibly TRBD1 (6 bases). V lost 2 bases and J lost 0, with 11 bases in between. This CDR3 spans 15 amino acids. Per the germline V gene, CDR1 is MDHEN and CDR2 is SYDVKM. CDR3 nucleotides: TGTGCCAGCAGTTTAGAGGGACACTTCTCCTACGAGCAGTACTTC. Translating it yields CASSLEGHFSYEQYF.

This clonotype was recorded at least ten times. The chain couples TRBV29-1 to TRBJ2-5, with D possibly being TRBD1 (5 bases). The CDR3 runs 12 residues. Trimming removed 3 bases at V and 2 bases at J, with 7 bases between. Germline CDR1 reads SQVTM; CDR2 reads ANQGSEA. DNA of the CDR3: TGCAGCGTTGACAAGGGGCAAGAGACCCAGTACTTC. This gives the protein CSVDKGQETQYF.

About this clonotype: This clone may be a read error of a much larger clone one base away. The V call is TRBV5-1, the J call TRBJ2-2, with D hard to call. Germline assignment: CDR1 SGHRS and CDR2 YFSETQ. The CDR3 is 13 residues long. V gave up 1 base and J gave up 6 bases, with 7 bases separating them. CDR3 sequence reads: CASSLSESGELFF. DNA for the CDR3: TGCGCCAGCAGCTTGAGCGAGTCCGGGGAGCTGTTTTTT.

The table lists this clonotype with a few counts. The chain joins TRBV6-5 to TRBJ2-4; D is unresolved. The germline V gene encodes CDR1 MNHEY and CDR2 SVGAGI. The CDR3 runs 11 residues. The V gene lost 5 bases and the J gene lost 6 bases, with 5 bases spanning the gap. The CDR3 nucleotides are TGTGCCAGCAGTAACGGAAACATTCAGTACTTC. This encodes CASSNGNIQYF.

This clonotype was counted at least ten times. The chain carries TRBV25-1 and TRBJ2-5; 8 positions agree with TRBD1. Trimming cost V 3 bases and J 7 bases; bases outside gene matches: 10. CDR1 and CDR2 (germline): MGHDK, SYGVNS. The CDR3 loop spans 15 amino acids. The CDR3 bases are TGTGCCAGCAGTGATACGGGACAGGTGGGTTCGACCCAGTACTTC. As protein: CASSDTGQVGSTQYF.